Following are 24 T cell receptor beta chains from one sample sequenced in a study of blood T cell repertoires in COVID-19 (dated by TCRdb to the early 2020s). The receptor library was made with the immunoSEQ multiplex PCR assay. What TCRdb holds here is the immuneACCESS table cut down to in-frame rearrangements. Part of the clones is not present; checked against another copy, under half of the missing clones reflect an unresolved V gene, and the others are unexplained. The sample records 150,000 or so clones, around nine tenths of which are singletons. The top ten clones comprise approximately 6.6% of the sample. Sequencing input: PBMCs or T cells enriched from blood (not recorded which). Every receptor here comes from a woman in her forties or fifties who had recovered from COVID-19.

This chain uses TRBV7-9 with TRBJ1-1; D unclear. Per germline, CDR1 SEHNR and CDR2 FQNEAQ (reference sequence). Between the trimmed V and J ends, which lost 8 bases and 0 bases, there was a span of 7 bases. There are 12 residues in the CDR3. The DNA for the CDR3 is TGTGCCAGCGAGGCGGTGAACACTGAAGCTTTCTTT. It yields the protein CASEAVNTEAFF. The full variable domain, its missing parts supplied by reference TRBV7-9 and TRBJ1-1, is DTGVSQNPRHKITKRGQNVTFRCDPISEHNRLYWYRQTLGQGPEFLTYFQNEAQLEKSRLLSDRFSAERPKGSFSTLEIQRTEQGDSAMYLCASEAVNTEAFFGQGTRLTVV.

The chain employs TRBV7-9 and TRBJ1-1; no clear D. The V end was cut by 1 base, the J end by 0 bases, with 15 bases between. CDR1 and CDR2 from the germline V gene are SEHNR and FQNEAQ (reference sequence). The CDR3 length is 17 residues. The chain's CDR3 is CASSLGRQASMNTEAFF. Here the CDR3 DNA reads TGTGCCAGCAGCTTAGGGCGGCAAGCCTCGATGAACACTGAAGCTTTCTTT.

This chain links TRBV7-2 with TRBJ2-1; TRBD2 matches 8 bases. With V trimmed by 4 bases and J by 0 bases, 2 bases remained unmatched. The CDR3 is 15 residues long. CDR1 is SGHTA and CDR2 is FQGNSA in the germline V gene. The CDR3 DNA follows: TGTGCCAGCAGCTCCGGGGGGGCCTCCTACAATGAGCAGTTCTTC. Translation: CASSSGGASYNEQFF.

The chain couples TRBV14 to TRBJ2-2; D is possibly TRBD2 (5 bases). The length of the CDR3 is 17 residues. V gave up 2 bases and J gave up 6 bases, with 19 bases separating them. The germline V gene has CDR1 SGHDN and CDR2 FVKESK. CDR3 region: CASSQRPLALAPGELFF. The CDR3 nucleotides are TGTGCCAGCAGCCAAAGGCCCTTAGCGTTAGCGCCCGGGGAGCTGTTTTTT.

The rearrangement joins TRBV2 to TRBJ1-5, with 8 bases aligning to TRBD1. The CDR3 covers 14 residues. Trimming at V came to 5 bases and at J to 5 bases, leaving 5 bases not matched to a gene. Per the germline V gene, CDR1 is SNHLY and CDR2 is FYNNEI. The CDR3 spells CASSPNRGDQPQHF. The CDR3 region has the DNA TGTGCCAGCAGTCCTAACAGGGGGGATCAGCCCCAGCATTTT.

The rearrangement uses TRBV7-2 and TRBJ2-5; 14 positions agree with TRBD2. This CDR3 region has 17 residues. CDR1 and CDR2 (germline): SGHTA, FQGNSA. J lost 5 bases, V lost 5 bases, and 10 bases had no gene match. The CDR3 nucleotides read TGTGCCAGCAGCCCCCCCGGACTAGCGGGGGGAGGGGAGACCCAGTACTTC. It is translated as CASSPPGLAGGGETQYF. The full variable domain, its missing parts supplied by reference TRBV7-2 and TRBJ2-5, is GAGVSQSPSNKVTEKGKDVELRCDPISGHTALYWYRQSLGQGLEFLIYFQGNSAPDKSGLPSDRFSAERTGGSVSTLTIQRTQQEDSAVYLCASSPPGLAGGGETQYFGPGTRLLVL.

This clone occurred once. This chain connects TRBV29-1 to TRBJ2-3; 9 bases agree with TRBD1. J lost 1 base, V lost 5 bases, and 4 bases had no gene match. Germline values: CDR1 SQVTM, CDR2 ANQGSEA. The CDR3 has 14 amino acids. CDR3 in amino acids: CSVLNRGRTDTQYF. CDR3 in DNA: TGCAGCGTTCTGAACAGGGGGCGCACAGATACGCAGTATTTT.

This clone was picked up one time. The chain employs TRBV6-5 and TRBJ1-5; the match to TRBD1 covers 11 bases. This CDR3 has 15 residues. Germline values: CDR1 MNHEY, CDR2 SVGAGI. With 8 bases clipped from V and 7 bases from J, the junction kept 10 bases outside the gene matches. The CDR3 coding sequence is TGTGCCAGCGGCGGACAGGGGGCGATCAAGCAGCCCCAGCATTTT. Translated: CASGGQGAIKQPQHF.

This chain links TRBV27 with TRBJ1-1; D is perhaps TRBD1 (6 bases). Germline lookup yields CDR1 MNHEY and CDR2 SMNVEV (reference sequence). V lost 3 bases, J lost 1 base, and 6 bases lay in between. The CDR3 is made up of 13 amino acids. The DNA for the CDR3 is TGTGCCAGCAGTTTGACAGGGAACACTGAAGCTTTCTTT. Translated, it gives CASSLTGNTEAFF.

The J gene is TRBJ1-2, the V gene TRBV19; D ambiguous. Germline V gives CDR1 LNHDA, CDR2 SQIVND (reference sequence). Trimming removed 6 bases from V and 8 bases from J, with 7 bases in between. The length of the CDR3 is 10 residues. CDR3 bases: TGTGCCAGTAGGTTCGGGGGCTACACCTTC. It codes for CASRFGGYTF.

The CDR3 nucleotides read TGTGCCACCGGGACAGGGGCCGACGAGCAGTACTTC. Residues: CATGTGADEQYF. The chain has TRBV24-1 and TRBJ2-7, with 10 bases aligning to TRBD1. With 9 bases clipped from V and 5 bases from J, the junction kept 3 bases outside the gene matches. The CDR3 consists of 12 residues. Per the germline V gene, CDR1 is KGHDR and CDR2 is SFDVKD.

The CDR3 sequence is CASSFDRGSTDTQYF. The DNA for the CDR3 is TGTGCCAGCAGCTTTGACAGGGGGAGCACAGATACGCAGTATTTT. The gene calls are TRBV7-2 and TRBJ2-3; 9 bases line up with TRBD1. This CDR3 contains 15 residues. Trimming removed 3 bases from V and 0 bases from J; junction bases left unmatched: 1. Germline CDR1 and CDR2: SGHTA and FQGNSA.

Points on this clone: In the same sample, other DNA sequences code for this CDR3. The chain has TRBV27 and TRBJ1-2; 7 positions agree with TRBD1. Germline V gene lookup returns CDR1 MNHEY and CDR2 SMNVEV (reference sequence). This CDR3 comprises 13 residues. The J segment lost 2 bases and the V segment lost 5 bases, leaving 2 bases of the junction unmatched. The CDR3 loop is CASSPGGNYGYTF. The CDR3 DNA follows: TGTGCCAGCAGTCCAGGGGGAAACTATGGCTACACCTTC.

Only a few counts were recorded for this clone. In nucleotides, the CDR3 is TGTGCCAGCAGCTTAAGACTAGCGGGGGGCCTGAACACCGGGGAGCTGTTTTTT. Protein sequence: CASSLRLAGGLNTGELFF. V gene TRBV7-8 combines with J gene TRBJ2-2; 13 bases align to TRBD2. V was clipped by 2 bases and J by 1 base; unmatched bases: 4. Germline V gives CDR1 SGHVS, CDR2 FQNEAQ. The CDR3 length is 18 residues.

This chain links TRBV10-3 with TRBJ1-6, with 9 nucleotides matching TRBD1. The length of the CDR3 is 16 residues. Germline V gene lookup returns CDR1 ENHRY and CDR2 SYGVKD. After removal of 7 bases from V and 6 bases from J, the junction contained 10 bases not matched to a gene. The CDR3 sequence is CAINSPGQGRNSPLHF. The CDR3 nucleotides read TGTGCCATCAATTCCCCAGGACAGGGGCGTAATTCACCCCTCCACTTT.

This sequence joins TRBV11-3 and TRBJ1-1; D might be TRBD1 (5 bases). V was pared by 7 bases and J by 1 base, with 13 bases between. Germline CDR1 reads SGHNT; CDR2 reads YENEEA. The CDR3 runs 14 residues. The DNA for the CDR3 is TGTGCCAGCACCAAGGGGTCGAGGAACACTGAAGCTTTCTTT. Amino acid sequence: CASTKGSRNTEAFF.

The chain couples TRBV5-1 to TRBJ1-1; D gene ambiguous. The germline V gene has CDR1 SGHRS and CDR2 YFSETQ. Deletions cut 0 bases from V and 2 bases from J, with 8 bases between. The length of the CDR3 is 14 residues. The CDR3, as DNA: TGCGCCAGCAGCTTGGAATCCAGAAACACTGAAGCTTTCTTT. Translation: CASSLESRNTEAFF.

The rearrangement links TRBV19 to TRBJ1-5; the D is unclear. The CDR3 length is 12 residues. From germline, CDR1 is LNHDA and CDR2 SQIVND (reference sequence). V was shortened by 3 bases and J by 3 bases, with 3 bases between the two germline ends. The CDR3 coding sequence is TGTGCCAGTAGTATCATCAATCAGCCCCAGCATTTT. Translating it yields CASSIINQPQHF.

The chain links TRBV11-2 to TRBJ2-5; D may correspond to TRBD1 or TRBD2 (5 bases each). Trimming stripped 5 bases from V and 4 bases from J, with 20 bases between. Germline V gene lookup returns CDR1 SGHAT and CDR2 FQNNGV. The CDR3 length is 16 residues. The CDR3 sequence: CASSIGLQGASETQYF. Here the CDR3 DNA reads TGTGCCAGCAGCATAGGACTGCAGGGTGCATCAGAGACCCAGTACTTC.

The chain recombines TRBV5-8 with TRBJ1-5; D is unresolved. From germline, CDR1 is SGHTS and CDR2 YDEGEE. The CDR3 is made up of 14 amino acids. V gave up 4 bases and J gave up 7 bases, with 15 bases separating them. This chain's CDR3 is CASSMQVQRQPQHF. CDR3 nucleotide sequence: TGTGCCAGCAGCATGCAGGTCCAAAGGCAGCCCCAGCATTTT.

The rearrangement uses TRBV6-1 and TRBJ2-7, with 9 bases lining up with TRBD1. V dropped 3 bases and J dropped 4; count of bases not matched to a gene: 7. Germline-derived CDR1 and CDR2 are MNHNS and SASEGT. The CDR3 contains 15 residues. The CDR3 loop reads CASSEPDRGKYEQYF. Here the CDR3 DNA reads TGTGCCAGCAGTGAGCCAGACAGGGGGAAGTACGAGCAGTACTTC.

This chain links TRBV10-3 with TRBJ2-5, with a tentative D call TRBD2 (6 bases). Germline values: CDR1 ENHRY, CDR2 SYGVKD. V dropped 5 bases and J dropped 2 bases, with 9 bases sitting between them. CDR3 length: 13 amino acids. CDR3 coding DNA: TGTGCCATCAGTCAGAGCGGGCAAGAGACCCAGTACTTC. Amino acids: CAISQSGQETQYF.

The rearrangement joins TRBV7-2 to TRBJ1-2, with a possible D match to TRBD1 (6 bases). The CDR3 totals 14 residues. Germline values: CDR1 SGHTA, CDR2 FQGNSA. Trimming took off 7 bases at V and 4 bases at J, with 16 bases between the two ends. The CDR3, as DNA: TGTGCCAGCAATATAGGGGGTTCCAGCTATGGCTACACCTTC. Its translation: CASNIGGSSYGYTF.

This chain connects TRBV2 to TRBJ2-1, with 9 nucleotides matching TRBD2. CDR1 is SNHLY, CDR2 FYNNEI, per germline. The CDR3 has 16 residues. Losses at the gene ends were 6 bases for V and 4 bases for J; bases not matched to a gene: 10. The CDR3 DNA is TGTGCCAGCAGCCGAGCCGGGACTAGCCTTTACAATGAGCAGTTCTTC. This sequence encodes CASSRAGTSLYNEQFF.